This T cell receptor beta chain emerged from a study of blood T cell repertoires in COVID-19. Germline values: CDR1 MNHEY, CDR2 SMNVEV (reference sequence). V was clipped by 4 bases and J by 9 bases, with 15 bases between them. The CDR3 is 13 residues long. In the authors' workflow: Amplification of reference gene primers provided the estimated nucleated cell counts. Method: immunoSEQ multiplex PCR; TCRdb's copy keeps in-frame clones and lacks some. Clone size and the V and J calls come from that table; the DNA yielded D and trimming. Altogether roughly 70,000 clones are present, 70% to 90% being singletons, with the ten largest covering roughly 1.5%.

The sequencing sample was made of peripheral blood. The sequence was collected from a human donor in a cohort sampled during active COVID-19. The rearrangement uses TRBV27 and TRBJ2-5; D ambiguous. DNA for the CDR3: TGTGCCAGCAGTTCTGAGTCCCGAATGGCCCAGTACTTC. Its translation is CASSSESRMAQYF.